This entry describes one TCR beta chain. The data originate from a study of Ad26.COV2.S vaccination and SARS-CoV-2 variants. At the level of the study: Sample donor was a member of the COV1001 Ad26.COV2.S trial arm.

Using immunoSEQ multiplex PCR, the repertoire was profiled, and TCRdb retains in-frame clones only, with some absent. The sample consists of 430,000 or so clones, around 90% of them appearing once. In germline, CDR1 is DFQATT, CDR2 SNEGSKA (reference sequence). V was cut by 6 bases and J by 2 bases, with 7 bases left in between. This CDR3 has 11 residues. The treatment is: about 20 received Ad26.COV2.S at low or high dose, single or two shots; five or six received placebo; per-sample allocation not given. Sampling took place 63 days after the first vaccine or placebo injection. The material was peripheral blood, obtained in a trial of Ad26.COV2.S vaccine versus placebo. V usage is TRBV20-1 and J usage is TRBJ1-1, with no clear D. The sequence derives from a person between 18 and 65 years old who received the Ad26.COV2.S COVID-19 vaccine or a placebo. As DNA, the CDR3 is TGCAGTGCCAATAGAAACACTGAAGCTTTCTTT. Its protein product is CSANRNTEAFF.